The 9 T cell receptor beta chains presented below share a single source sample, sequenced in a study of blood T cells in healthy people across ages. Sample-barcoded 5' priming and a J-beta primer mix drove a second PCR of roughly 6 to 12 cycles. TCRdb re-analysed the 5' RACE reads in MiXCR, keeping a single row per CDR3 protein. The table has some 1.5 million distinct CDR3 sequences, about 45% seen once. The specimen was blood. The receptors were sampled from a young woman in good health.

Concerning this clonotype itself: This may be a read error: a much more frequent sequence differs by one nucleotide. J is TRBJ2-5 and V is TRBV2, with 8 bases matching TRBD1. Gene TRBJ2-7 matches the end of the DNA better, so the J call may be wrong. The CDR3 extends over 15 amino acids. The germline CDR1 and CDR2 sequences are SNHLY and FYNNEI. In DNA form, the CDR3 reads TGTGCCAGCAGTATGGGTGGGACAGGCTTCTACGAGCAGTACTTC. This sequence encodes CASSMGGTGFYEQYF.

This rearrangement joins TRBV7-2 to TRBJ1-2; no definite D call. V was shortened by 5 bases and J by 8 bases, with 15 bases between the two germline ends. Germline-derived CDR1 and CDR2 are SGHTA and FQGNSA. The CDR3 extends over 13 amino acids. CDR3 DNA sequence: TGTGCCAGCAGCCAACCAGGAGGGAAGGGCTACACCTTC. Residues: CASSQPGGKGYTF.

The rearrangement joins TRBV5-5 to TRBJ2-7; 9 bases line up with TRBD1. Germline CDR1 and CDR2: SGHKS and YYEKEE (reference sequence). V dropped 2 bases and J dropped 4; count of bases not matched to a gene: 4. The CDR3 is made up of 14 amino acids. This CDR3 reads CASSLQGAPYEQYF. DNA for the CDR3: TGTGCCAGCAGCTTACAGGGGGCACCATACGAGCAGTACTTC.

The chain employs TRBV12-3 or TRBV12-4 and TRBJ1-6, with a weak D call TRBD1 (6 bases). This CDR3 has 12 amino acids. V lost 6 bases to trimming and J lost 10 bases, with 10 bases between them. Here the CDR3 reads CASRVQGSPLHF. The CDR3, as DNA: TGTGCCAGCAGGGTACAGGGCTCACCCCTCCACTTT.

The genes are TRBV20-1 and TRBJ2-3, with TRBD2 identical over 11 bases. The CDR3 is 16 residues long. The germline V gene has CDR1 DFQATT and CDR2 SNEGSKA (reference sequence). Germline trimming cut 2 bases from V and 3 bases from J; bases unmatched to any gene: 7. Here the CDR3 DNA reads TGCAGTGCTAGACCCCCACTAGCGGGGGAAACAGATACGCAGTATTTT. This codes for CSARPPLAGETDTQYF.

This sequence joins TRBV6-5 and TRBJ2-7; TRBD1 aligns across 12 bases. The tail of the sequence fits TRBJ2-5 better, so the J call may be wrong. This CDR3 comprises 14 residues. Per the germline V gene, CDR1 is MNHEY and CDR2 is SVGAGI. This CDR3 is CASRRDRGLETQYF. DNA for the CDR3: TGTGCCAGCAGGAGGGACAGGGGGCTAGAGACCCAGTACTTC.

In regard to this clonotype: Mismatch with germline at one junction end may stem from a read error. The chain recombines TRBV6-6 with TRBJ1-2; 10 bases align to TRBD1. The CDR3 is 13 residues long. Germline CDR1 MNHNY, CDR2 SVGAGI (reference sequence). CDR3 DNA: TGTGCCGGCAGACCCGACAGGGGGCTCGGCTACACCTTC. Translation gives CAGRPDRGLGYTF.

This clonotype has a handful of counts. The V and J genes are TRBV6-5 and TRBJ1-2, with D uncertain. CDR1 is MNHEY, CDR2 SVGAGI, per germline. Trimming took off 0 bases at V and 1 base at J, with 9 bases between the two ends. The CDR3 covers 15 residues. CDR3 sequence (DNA): TGTGCCAGCAGTTACTCCGTCGGCGGTAACTATGGCTACACCTTC. This encodes CASSYSVGGNYGYTF.

A single count supports this clonotype. The chain employs TRBV3-1 and TRBJ2-1; the match to TRBD2 covers 8 bases. Per the germline V gene, CDR1 is LGHDT and CDR2 is YNNKEL (reference sequence). The J segment lost 7 bases and the V segment lost 2 bases, leaving 7 bases of the junction unmatched. This CDR3 comprises 15 residues. The CDR3 protein is CASSQTAGVNNEQFF. The CDR3 nucleotides are TGTGCCAGCAGCCAAACAGCGGGAGTAAATAATGAGCAGTTCTTC.